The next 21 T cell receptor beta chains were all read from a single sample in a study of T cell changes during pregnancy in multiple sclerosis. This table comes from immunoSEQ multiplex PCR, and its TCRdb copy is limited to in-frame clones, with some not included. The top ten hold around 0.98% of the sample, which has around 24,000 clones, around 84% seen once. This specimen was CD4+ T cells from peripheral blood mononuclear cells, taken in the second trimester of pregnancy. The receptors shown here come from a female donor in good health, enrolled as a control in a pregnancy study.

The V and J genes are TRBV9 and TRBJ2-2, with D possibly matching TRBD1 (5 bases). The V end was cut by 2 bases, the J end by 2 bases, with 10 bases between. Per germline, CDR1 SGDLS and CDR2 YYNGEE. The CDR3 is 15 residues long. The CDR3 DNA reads TGTGCCAGCAGCGTTTCGACAGATAACACCGGGGAGCTGTTTTTT. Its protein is CASSVSTDNTGELFF. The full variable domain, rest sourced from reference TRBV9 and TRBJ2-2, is DSGVTQTPKHLITATGQRVTLRCSPRSGDLSVYWYQQSLDQGLQFLIQYYNGEERAKGNILERFSAQQFPDLHSELNLSSLELGDSALYFCASSVSTDNTGELFFGEGSRLTVL.

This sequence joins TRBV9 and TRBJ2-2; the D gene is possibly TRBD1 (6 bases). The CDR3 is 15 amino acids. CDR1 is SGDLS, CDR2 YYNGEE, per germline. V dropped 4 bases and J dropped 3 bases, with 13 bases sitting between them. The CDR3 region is CASSTTGLDTGELFF. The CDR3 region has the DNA TGTGCCAGCAGCACAACAGGGTTGGACACCGGGGAGCTGTTTTTT.

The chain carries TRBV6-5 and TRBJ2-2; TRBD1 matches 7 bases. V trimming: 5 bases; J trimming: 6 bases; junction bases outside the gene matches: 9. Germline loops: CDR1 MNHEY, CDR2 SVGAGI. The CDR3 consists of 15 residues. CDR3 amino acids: CASSPRQGLAGELFF. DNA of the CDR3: TGTGCCAGCAGTCCGAGACAGGGTTTGGCCGGGGAGCTGTTTTTT.

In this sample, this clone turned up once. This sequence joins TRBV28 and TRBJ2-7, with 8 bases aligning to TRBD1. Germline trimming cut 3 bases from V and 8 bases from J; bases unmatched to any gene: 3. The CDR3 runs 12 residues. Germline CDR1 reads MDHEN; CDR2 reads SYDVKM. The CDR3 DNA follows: TGTGCCAGCAGTTTCTACAGGGGGAAGCAGTACTTC. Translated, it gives CASSFYRGKQYF. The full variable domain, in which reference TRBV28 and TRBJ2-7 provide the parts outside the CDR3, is DVKVTQSSRYLVKRTGEKVFLECVQDMDHENMFWYRQDPGLGLRLIYFSYDVKMKEKGDIPEGYSVSREKKERFSLILESASTNQTSMYLCASSFYRGKQYFGPGTRLTVT.

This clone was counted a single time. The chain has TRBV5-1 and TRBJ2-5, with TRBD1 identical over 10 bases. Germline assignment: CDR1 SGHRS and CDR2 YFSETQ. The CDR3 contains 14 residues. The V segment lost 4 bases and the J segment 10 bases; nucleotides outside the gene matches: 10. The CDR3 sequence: CASSQGQGRESQYF. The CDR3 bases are TGCGCCAGCAGCCAGGGACAGGGGAGGGAAAGCCAGTACTTC.

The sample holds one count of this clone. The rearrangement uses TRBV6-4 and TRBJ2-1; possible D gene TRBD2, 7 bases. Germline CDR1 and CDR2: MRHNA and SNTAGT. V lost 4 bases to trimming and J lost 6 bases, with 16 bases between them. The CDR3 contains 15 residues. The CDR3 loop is CASSAAGAYSNEQFF. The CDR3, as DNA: TGTGCCAGCAGTGCGGCGGGGGCTTACAGCAATGAGCAGTTCTTC.

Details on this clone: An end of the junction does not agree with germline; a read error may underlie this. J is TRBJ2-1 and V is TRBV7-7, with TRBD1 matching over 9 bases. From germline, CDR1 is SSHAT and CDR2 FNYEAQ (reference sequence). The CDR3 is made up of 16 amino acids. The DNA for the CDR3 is TGTGCTAGCAGCCCAGGTTGGCGGGACAGGGCCAATGAGCAGTTCTTC. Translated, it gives CASSPGWRDRANEQFF.

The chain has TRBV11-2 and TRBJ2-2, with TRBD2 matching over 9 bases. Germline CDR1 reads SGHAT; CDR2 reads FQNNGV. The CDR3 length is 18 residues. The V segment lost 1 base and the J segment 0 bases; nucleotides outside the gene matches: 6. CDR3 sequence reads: CASSLVPAGGANTGELFF. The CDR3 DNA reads TGTGCCAGCAGCTTAGTCCCAGCGGGGGGTGCGAACACCGGGGAGCTGTTTTTT.

CDR3 nucleotides: TGCAGCGTTGTAAGACTTCCAGAGACCCAGTACTTC. It yields the protein CSVVRLPETQYF. J is TRBJ2-5 and V is TRBV29-1; D unclear. This CDR3 comprises 12 residues. CDR1 and CDR2 from the germline V gene are SQVTM and ANQGSEA. Trimming took 4 bases from V and 4 from J, leaving 10 bases between them.

The CDR3 reads CASSVYRDGAEAFF. The CDR3 DNA reads as TGTGCCAGCAGCGTCTACAGGGATGGGGCTGAAGCTTTCTTT. The chain combines TRBV7-9 with TRBJ1-1; D might be TRBD1 (6 bases). Trimming took 5 bases from V and 6 from J, leaving 16 bases between them. Germline CDR1 is SEHNR and CDR2 is FQNEAQ (reference sequence). The CDR3 is 14 residues long.

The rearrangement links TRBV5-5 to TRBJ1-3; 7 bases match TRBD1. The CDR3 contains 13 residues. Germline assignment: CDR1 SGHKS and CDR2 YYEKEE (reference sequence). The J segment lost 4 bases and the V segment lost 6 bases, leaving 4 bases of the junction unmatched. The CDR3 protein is CASKTGDGNTIYF. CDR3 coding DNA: TGTGCCAGCAAAACAGGGGACGGAAACACCATATATTTT.

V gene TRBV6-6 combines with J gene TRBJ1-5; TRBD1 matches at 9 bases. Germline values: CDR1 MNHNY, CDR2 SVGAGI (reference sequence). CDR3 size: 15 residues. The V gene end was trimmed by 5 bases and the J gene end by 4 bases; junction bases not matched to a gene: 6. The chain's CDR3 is CASSGVGTGNQPQHF. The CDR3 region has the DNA TGTGCCAGCAGTGGGGTCGGGACAGGGAATCAGCCCCAGCATTTT.

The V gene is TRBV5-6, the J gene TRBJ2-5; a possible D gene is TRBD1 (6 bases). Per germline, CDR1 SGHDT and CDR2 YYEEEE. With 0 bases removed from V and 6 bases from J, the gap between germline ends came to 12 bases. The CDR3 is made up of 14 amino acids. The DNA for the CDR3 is TGTGCCAGCAGCTTGGGTCAGGGGTTGAAGACCCAGTACTTC. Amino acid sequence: CASSLGQGLKTQYF.

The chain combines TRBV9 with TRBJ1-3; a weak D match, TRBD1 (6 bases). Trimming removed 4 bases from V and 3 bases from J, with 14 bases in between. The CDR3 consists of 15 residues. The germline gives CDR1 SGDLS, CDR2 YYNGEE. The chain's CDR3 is CASSQAGTHGNTIYF. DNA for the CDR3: TGTGCCAGCAGCCAAGCCGGGACACATGGAAACACCATATATTTT. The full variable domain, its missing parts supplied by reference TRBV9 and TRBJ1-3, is DSGVTQTPKHLITATGQRVTLRCSPRSGDLSVYWYQQSLDQGLQFLIQYYNGEERAKGNILERFSAQQFPDLHSELNLSSLELGDSALYFCASSQAGTHGNTIYFGEGSWLTVV.

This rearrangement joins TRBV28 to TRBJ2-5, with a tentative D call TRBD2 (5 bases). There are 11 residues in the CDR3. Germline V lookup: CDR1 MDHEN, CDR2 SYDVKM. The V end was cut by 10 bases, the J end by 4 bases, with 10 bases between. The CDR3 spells CATLDLETQYF. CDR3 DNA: TGTGCCACCTTGGACTTAGAGACCCAGTACTTC.

CDR3 in DNA: TGTGCCAGCAGCTTGCCACTAGCGGGGCCCGATACGCAGTATTTT. Translating gives CASSLPLAGPDTQYF. The chain joins TRBV5-4 to TRBJ2-3; 10 bases line up with TRBD2. The CDR3 is 15 residues long. Trimming at V came to 1 base and at J to 6 bases, leaving 5 bases not matched to a gene. CDR1 is SGHNT, CDR2 YYREEE, per germline (reference sequence). The entire variable domain, with the rest obtained from reference TRBV5-4 and TRBJ2-3, is as follows: ETGVTQSPTHLIKTRGQQVTLRCSSQSGHNTVSWYQQALGQGPQFIFQYYREEENGRGNFPPRFSGLQFPNYSSELNVNALELDDSALYLCASSLPLAGPDTQYFGPGTRLTVL.

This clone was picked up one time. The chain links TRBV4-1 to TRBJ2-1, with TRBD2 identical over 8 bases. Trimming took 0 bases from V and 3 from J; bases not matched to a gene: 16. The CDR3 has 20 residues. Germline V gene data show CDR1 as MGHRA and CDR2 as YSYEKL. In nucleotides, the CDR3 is TGCGCCAGCAGCCAAGATGGGCGCCCGCCGAGGCGGGGGGACTACAATGAGCAGTTCTTC. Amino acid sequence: CASSQDGRPPRRGDYNEQFF.

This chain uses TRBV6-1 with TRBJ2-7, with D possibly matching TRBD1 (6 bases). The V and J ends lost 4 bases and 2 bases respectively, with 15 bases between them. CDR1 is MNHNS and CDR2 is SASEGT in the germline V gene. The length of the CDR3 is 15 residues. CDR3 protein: CASSVIWDITYEQYF. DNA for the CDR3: TGTGCCAGCAGTGTTATTTGGGACATAACCTACGAGCAGTACTTC.

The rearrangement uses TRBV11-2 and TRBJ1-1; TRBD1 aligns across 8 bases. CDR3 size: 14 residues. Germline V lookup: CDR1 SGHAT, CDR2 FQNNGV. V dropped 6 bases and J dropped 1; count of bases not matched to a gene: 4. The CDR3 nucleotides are TGTGCCAGCAGGCGGACAGGGTGGAACACTGAAGCTTTCTTT. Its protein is CASRRTGWNTEAFF.

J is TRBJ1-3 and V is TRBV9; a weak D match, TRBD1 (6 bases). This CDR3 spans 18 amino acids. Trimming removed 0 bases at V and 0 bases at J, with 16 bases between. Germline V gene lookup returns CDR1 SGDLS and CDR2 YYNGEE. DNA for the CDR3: TGTGCCAGCAGCGTAGGTGAGGGGGTGACCTACTCTGGAAACACCATATATTTT. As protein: CASSVGEGVTYSGNTIYF.

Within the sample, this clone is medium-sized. This CDR3 reads CASWTGGNTIYF. The DNA for the CDR3 is TGTGCCAGCTGGACAGGGGGAAACACCATATATTTT. The V and J genes are TRBV10-3 and TRBJ1-3; TRBD1 matches 8 bases. V lost 10 bases, J lost 4 bases, and 3 bases stayed unmatched. This CDR3 has 12 residues. In germline, CDR1 is ENHRY, CDR2 SYGVKD.